This TCR beta chain was sequenced during a study of blood T cell repertoires in COVID-19. For the study at large: The analysed material was cDNA or gDNA that came from T cells, B-cell-depleted T cells, or PBMCs.

Original methodology: Researchers report that nucleated cell counts were estimated from reference gene primer amplification. Some clones are missing from TCRdb's copy, which holds only in-frame ones; the method was immunoSEQ multiplex PCR. From that table come the V and J calls and clone size; the DNA was used to work out D and trimming. The sample consists of some 400,000 clones, around nine tenths of them appearing once. This clonotype originated in a human donor in a cohort sampled during active COVID-19. The specimen was peripheral blood.

This chain's CDR3 is CASSRATYTQYF. The DNA for the CDR3 is TGTGCCAGTTCCAGGGCCACCTATACGCAGTATTTT. V gene TRBV7-2 combines with J gene TRBJ2-3; the D gene is possibly TRBD1 (5 bases). The CDR3 totals 12 residues. Trimming cost V 9 bases and J 7 bases, with 14 bases left between them. CDR1 and CDR2 (germline): SGHTA, FQGNSA.